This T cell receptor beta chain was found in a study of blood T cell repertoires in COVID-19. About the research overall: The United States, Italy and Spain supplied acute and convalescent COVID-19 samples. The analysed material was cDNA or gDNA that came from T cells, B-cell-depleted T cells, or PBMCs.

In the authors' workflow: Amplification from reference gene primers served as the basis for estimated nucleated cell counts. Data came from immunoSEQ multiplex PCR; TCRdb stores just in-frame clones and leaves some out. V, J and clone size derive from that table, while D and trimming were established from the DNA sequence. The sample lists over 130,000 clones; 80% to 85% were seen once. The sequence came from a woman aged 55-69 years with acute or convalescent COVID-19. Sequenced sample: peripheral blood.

The CDR3 coding sequence is TGTGCCAGCAGCCCTGCCCTTAGCGGGAGTACAGATACGCAGTATTTT. Amino acid sequence: CASSPALSGSTDTQYF. This sequence joins TRBV9 and TRBJ2-3, with 9 bases that match TRBD2. Germline V CDR1 and CDR2: SGDLS, YYNGEE. J lost 3 bases, V lost 4 bases, and 9 bases had no gene match. The CDR3 consists of 16 residues.